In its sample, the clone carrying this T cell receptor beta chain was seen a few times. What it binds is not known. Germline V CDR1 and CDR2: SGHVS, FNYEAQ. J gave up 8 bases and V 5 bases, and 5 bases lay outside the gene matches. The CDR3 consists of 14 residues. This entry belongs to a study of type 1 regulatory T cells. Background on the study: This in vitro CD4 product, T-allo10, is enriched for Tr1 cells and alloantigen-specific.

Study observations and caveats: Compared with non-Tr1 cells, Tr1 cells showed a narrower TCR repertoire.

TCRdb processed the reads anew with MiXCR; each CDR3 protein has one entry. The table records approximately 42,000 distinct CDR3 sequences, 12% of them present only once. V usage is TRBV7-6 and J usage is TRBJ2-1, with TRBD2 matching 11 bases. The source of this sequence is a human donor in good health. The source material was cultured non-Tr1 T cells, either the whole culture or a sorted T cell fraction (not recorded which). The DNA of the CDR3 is TGTGCCAGCAGCGGTAGCGGGAGGGTCGATGAGCAGTTCTTC. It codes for CASSGSGRVDEQFF. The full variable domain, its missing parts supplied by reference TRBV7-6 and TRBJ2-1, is GAGVSQSPRYKVTKRGQDVALRCDPISGHVSLYWYRQALGQGPEFLTYFNYEAQQDKSGLPNDRFSAERPEGSISTLTIQRTEQRDSAMYRCASSGSGRVDEQFFGPGTRLTVL.